This TCR beta chain was sequenced for a study of response to subunit inactivated influenza vaccine. This clonotype was counted between two and nine times. Its specificity is unknown. This CDR3 is built from 13 residues. Trimming pared 6 bases from V and 5 bases from J, leaving 13 bases between. One entry per CDR3 protein, called by TCRdb with MiXCR from the RT-PCR reads. The data hold 170,000 or so distinct CDR3 sequences, with around 10% observed a single time. Broader study findings: There was a suggestion from the authors that each seasonal influenza vaccination recruits few new T cells.

The V call is TRBV12-3 or TRBV12-4, the J call TRBJ2-5; tentative D call: TRBD1 (6 bases). This TCR derives from a man between 45 and 75 years old who received an inactivated influenza vaccine. The sample here was CD8+ T cells sorted from PBMCs, taken roughly 24 months after vaccination. The CDR3 reads CASSHRVGETQYF. CDR3 in DNA: TGTGCCAGCAGCCACAGGGTCGGGGAGACCCAGTACTTC.